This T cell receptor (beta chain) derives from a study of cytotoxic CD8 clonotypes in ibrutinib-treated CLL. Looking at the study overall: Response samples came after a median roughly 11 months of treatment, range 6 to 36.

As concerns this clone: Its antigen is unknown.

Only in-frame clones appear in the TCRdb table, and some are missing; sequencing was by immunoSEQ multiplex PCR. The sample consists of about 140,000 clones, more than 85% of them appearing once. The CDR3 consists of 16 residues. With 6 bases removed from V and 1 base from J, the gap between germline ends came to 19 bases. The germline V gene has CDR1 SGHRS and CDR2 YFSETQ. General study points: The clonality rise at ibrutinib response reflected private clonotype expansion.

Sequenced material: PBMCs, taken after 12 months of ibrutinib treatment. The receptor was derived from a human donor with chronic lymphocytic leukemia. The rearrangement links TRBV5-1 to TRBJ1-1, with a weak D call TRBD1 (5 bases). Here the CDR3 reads CASTGRGSAGNTEAFF. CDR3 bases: TGCGCCAGCACCGGGAGGGGCAGCGCCGGGAACACTGAAGCTTTCTTT.